This T cell receptor (beta chain) is from a study of human T cells and chemical hapten exposure. CDR1 LGHNA and CDR2 YSLEER come from the germline V gene. V lost 3 bases and J lost 5, with 10 bases in between. The length of the CDR3 is 14 residues. Described time point: healthy volunteer bleed at 6 weeks. It was unfractionated whole blood from which total RNA was extracted. Library preparation tagged each individual cDNA molecule with a unique molecular identifier. TCRdb reprocessed the RACE reads with MiXCR, giving one entry per CDR3 protein. The sample has 70,000 to 85,000 distinct CDR3 sequences, over 7% seen once; the top ten hold roughly 1.5%. This clonotype was found a few times. Its specificity is unknown. Study findings and constraints: DPC sensitization left the count of TCRs above 1 in 1000 unchanged.

The chain recombines TRBV4-3 with TRBJ2-2; D unresolved. The material sequenced was whole blood. This sequence was found in a male donor in good health. Some clones in this sample may be carry-over from other donors' samples. The CDR3 nucleotides read TGCGCCAGCAGCCAGGGCCTGAGAACCGGGGAGCTGTTTTTT. It codes for CASSQGLRTGELFF.